This entry lists 30 T cell receptor beta chains sequenced from one sample in a study of T cell repertoires in cytomegalovirus infection. TCRdb fed the reads into MiXCR, producing one record per CDR3 protein. The profile shows approximately 990,000 distinct CDR3 sequences, roughly 30% of them singletons. Their antigens are not known. Here the sequenced sample was cultured CD8+ T cells from PBMCs, taken from culture after CMV antigen stimulation. These receptors originate from a human donor in good health (CMV status not recorded). Some clones in this sample may be carry-over from other donors' samples.

This clonotype was seen many times. The rearrangement uses TRBV7-2 and TRBJ2-2, with 7 bases matching TRBD2. CDR3 length: 18 residues. Looked up from germline, CDR1 is SGHTA and CDR2 is FQGNSA. J was trimmed by 3 bases and V by 5 bases; bases with no gene match: 15. The CDR3: CASSVEVLYREDTGELFF. The CDR3, as DNA: TGTGCCAGCAGCGTAGAGGTATTATACCGGGAGGACACCGGGGAGCTGTTTTTT.

This clonotype was seen many times. V usage is TRBV7-6 and J usage is TRBJ1-1; D may be TRBD1 (5 bases). V was pared by 4 bases and J by 3 bases, with 6 bases between. CDR1 is SGHVS, CDR2 FNYEAQ, per germline. The CDR3 spans 12 residues. The chain's CDR3 is CASSSGHTEAFF. As DNA, the CDR3 is TGTGCCAGCAGCTCAGGGCACACTGAAGCTTTCTTT.

The chain employs TRBV10-3 and TRBJ2-1, with 9 bases lining up with TRBD1. The CDR3 covers 15 residues. Germline assignment: CDR1 ENHRY and CDR2 SYGVKD. V gave up 3 bases and J gave up 3 bases; unmatched junction bases: 3. CDR3 region: CAISDRDRVYNEQFF. DNA for the CDR3: TGTGCCATCAGTGACCGGGACAGGGTCTACAATGAGCAGTTCTTC.

This clonotype was detected a few times. The chain carries TRBV28 and TRBJ1-1; D is undetermined. With 5 bases removed from V and 5 bases from J, the gap between germline ends came to 12 bases. The CDR3 length is 13 residues. Germline V lookup: CDR1 MDHEN, CDR2 SYDVKM. The CDR3 spells CASSPQKRTEAFF. The CDR3 DNA follows: TGTGCCAGCAGTCCACAAAAGAGGACTGAAGCTTTCTTT.

The rearrangement links TRBV19 to TRBJ1-3; D unresolved. CDR3 length equals 17 residues. From germline, CDR1 is LNHDA and CDR2 SQIVND (reference sequence). V was clipped by 3 bases and J by 0 bases, with 15 bases between them. The chain's CDR3 is CASSIERRESSGNTIYF. The DNA of the CDR3 is TGTGCCAGTAGTATCGAAAGGAGGGAGAGCTCTGGAAACACCATATATTTT.

In its sample, this clonotype was seen a few times. V gene TRBV6-2 or TRBV6-3 combines with J gene TRBJ2-3; 9 bases map to TRBD1. The CDR3 loop spans 18 amino acids. The germline CDR1 and CDR2 sequences are MNHEY and SVGEGT. J gave up 8 bases and V 2 bases, and 17 bases lay outside the gene matches. The CDR3 DNA reads TGTGCCAGCAGTTACCGGAGGGGCGGACAGGGGCGCGAGGGTACGCAGTATTTT. This translates into CASSYRRGGQGREGTQYF.

At least ten counts were recorded for this clonotype. V usage is TRBV4-3 and J usage is TRBJ2-3; no firm D call. The CDR3 is 13 amino acids. Per the germline V gene, CDR1 is LGHNA and CDR2 is YSLEER. V lost 0 bases to trimming and J lost 3 bases, with 4 bases between them. DNA for the CDR3: TGCGCCAGCAGCCAAGATAGTACAGATACGCAGTATTTT. It is translated as CASSQDSTDTQYF.

The chain employs TRBV7-9 and TRBJ2-6, with unresolved D. The germline CDR1 and CDR2 sequences are SEHNR and FQNEAQ (reference sequence). This CDR3 has 15 residues. Trimming took off 3 bases at V and 0 bases at J, with 6 bases between the two ends. CDR3 region: CASSFGDSGANVLTF. The CDR3 DNA sequence: TGTGCCAGCAGCTTTGGGGACTCTGGGGCCAACGTCCTGACTTTC. The full variable domain, in which reference TRBV7-9 and TRBJ2-6 provide the parts outside the CDR3, is DTGVSQNPRHKITKRGQNVTFRCDPISEHNRLYWYRQTLGQGPEFLTYFQNEAQLEKSRLLSDRFSAERPKGSFSTLEIQRTEQGDSAMYLCASSFGDSGANVLTFGAGSRLTVL.

This chain links TRBV20-1 with TRBJ1-1; D remains ambiguous. Between the trimmed V and J ends, which lost 0 bases and 0 bases, there was a span of 14 bases. Germline V CDR1 and CDR2: DFQATT, SNEGSKA (reference sequence). CDR3 size: 16 residues. The chain's CDR3 is CSARDQIGTVNTEAFF. The DNA for the CDR3 is TGCAGTGCTAGAGATCAAATCGGTACAGTGAACACTGAAGCTTTCTTT.

This chain connects TRBV29-1 to TRBJ2-7; no firm D call. V was cut by 5 bases and J by 0 bases, with 11 bases left in between. Germline V CDR1 and CDR2: SQVTM, ANQGSEA. CDR3 size: 13 residues. The CDR3 DNA is TGCAGCGTTCTGGACGGAGACTCCTACGAGCAGTACTTC. Translated: CSVLDGDSYEQYF.

The CDR3 sequence: CASRDRGGDGYTF. The CDR3 region has the DNA TGTGCCAGCAGAGACAGGGGTGGGGATGGCTACACCTTC. The V gene is TRBV6-6, the J gene TRBJ1-2, with 8 positions matching TRBD1. The CDR3 has 13 amino acids. From germline, CDR1 is MNHNY and CDR2 SVGAGI (reference sequence). The trim removed 6 bases at V and 6 bases at J, leaving 6 bases unmatched.

In this sample, this clonotype turned up many times. This sequence joins TRBV7-2 and TRBJ2-5; 7 positions agree with TRBD2. V lost 3 bases, J lost 3 bases, and 7 bases stayed unmatched. The CDR3 is 15 residues long. Germline V gives CDR1 SGHTA, CDR2 FQGNSA. The CDR3 region has the DNA TGTGCCAGCAGCTTTACCAGAGCGGGGAAAGAGACCCAGTACTTC. Its protein product is CASSFTRAGKETQYF. Full variable domain (missing parts from reference TRBV7-2 and TRBJ2-5): GAGVSQSPSNKVTEKGKDVELRCDPISGHTALYWYRQSLGQGLEFLIYFQGNSAPDKSGLPSDRFSAERTGGSVSTLTIQRTQQEDSAVYLCASSFTRAGKETQYFGPGTRLLVL.

The chain employs TRBV6-1 and TRBJ2-1, with D possibly being TRBD1 or TRBD2 (5 bases each). The CDR3 runs 17 residues. Trimming took 2 bases from V and 4 from J, leaving 18 bases between them. Germline values: CDR1 MNHNS, CDR2 SASEGT. The CDR3 protein is CASSEWDPRYRYNEQFF. CDR3 coding DNA: TGTGCCAGCAGTGAATGGGACCCACGGTACCGATACAATGAGCAGTTCTTC.

This clonotype was counted only a few times. The chain recombines TRBV5-4 with TRBJ2-7; D possibly uses TRBD1 or TRBD2 (5 bases each). Germline V CDR1 and CDR2: SGHNT, YYREEE (reference sequence). V was shortened by 7 bases and J by 5 bases, with 16 bases between the two germline ends. This CDR3 has 13 residues. Written as DNA, the CDR3 is TGTGCCAGCCAGGGACCCAGAGGGGACGAGCAGTACTTC. This encodes CASQGPRGDEQYF.

Remarks on this clonotype: Given a much more abundant clone one base away, this may be a read error. The rearrangement uses TRBV6-1 and TRBJ2-1, with TRBD1 as a possible D gene (5 bases). This CDR3 region has 12 residues. Germline lookup yields CDR1 MNHNS and CDR2 SASEGT. With 2 bases removed from V and 9 bases from J, the gap between germline ends came to 8 bases. The DNA of the CDR3 is TGTGCCAGCAGTGAACGAGACAGTGAGCAGTTCTTC. Translating gives CASSERDSEQFF.

The chain recombines TRBV19 with TRBJ1-1; D gene unclear. CDR1 and CDR2 from the germline V gene are LNHDA and SQIVND (reference sequence). V was trimmed by 2 bases and J by 2 bases, leaving 9 bases between them. The CDR3 has 14 amino acids. DNA of the CDR3: TGTGCCAGTAGTATAATATCAGGAAACACTGAAGCTTTCTTT. Protein sequence: CASSIISGNTEAFF.

J is TRBJ2-2 and V is TRBV28; TRBD1 matches at 7 bases. Germline CDR1 is MDHEN and CDR2 is SYDVKM. The CDR3 has 21 residues. Germline trimming cut 1 base from V and 1 base from J; bases unmatched to any gene: 18. For the CDR3, the DNA is TGTGCCAGCAGTTTATTTACAGGGGAAATATCTGGAGGAGGGAACACCGGGGAGCTGTTTTTT. Translation: CASSLFTGEISGGGNTGELFF.

The CDR3 sequence: CASAGTEQFF. CDR3 DNA: TGTGCCAGCGCCGGGACTGAGCAGTTCTTC. This chain joins TRBV2 and TRBJ2-1; D may be TRBD1 or TRBD2 (5 bases each). CDR1 and CDR2 from the germline V gene are SNHLY and FYNNEI. CDR3 length equals 10 residues. V lost 8 bases and J lost 9, with 8 bases in between.

The chain has TRBV12-3 or TRBV12-4 and TRBJ1-5; D is perhaps TRBD1 (5 bases). V was trimmed by 3 bases and J by 0 bases, leaving 12 bases between them. The CDR3 spans 16 residues. CDR3 DNA sequence: TGTGCCAGCAGTTTTACTGGGGGAGATAGCAATCAGCCCCAGCATTTT. This gives the protein CASSFTGGDSNQPQHF.

A few counts support this clonotype. This rearrangement joins TRBV7-6 to TRBJ2-1; 9 nucleotides match TRBD2. The V gene end was trimmed by 1 base and the J gene end by 0 bases; junction bases not matched to a gene: 7. CDR3 length: 18 amino acids. The V gene's germline CDR1 is SGHVS and CDR2 FNYEAQ. The CDR3 here is CASSLVAGEMSSYNEQFF. CDR3 sequence (DNA): TGTGCCAGCAGCTTAGTAGCGGGGGAGATGAGCTCCTACAATGAGCAGTTCTTC. Full variable domain (outside the CDR3, taken from reference TRBV7-6 and TRBJ2-1): GAGVSQSPRYKVTKRGQDVALRCDPISGHVSLYWYRQALGQGPEFLTYFNYEAQQDKSGLPNDRFSAERPEGSISTLTIQRTEQRDSAMYRCASSLVAGEMSSYNEQFFGPGTRLTVL.

The chain links TRBV7-9 to TRBJ1-2; no definite D call. CDR3 length: 15 residues. Trimming took off 3 bases at V and 2 bases at J, with 13 bases between the two ends. From germline, CDR1 is SEHNR and CDR2 FQNEAQ (reference sequence). CDR3 sequence: CASSLSATHNYGYTF. As DNA, the CDR3 is TGTGCCAGCAGCTTGTCGGCCACGCACAACTATGGCTACACCTTC.

Points on this clonotype: Compared with germline, one end of the junction differs, possibly owing to a read error. The genes are TRBV6-4 and TRBJ1-1; TRBD1 is a possible D gene (5 bases). Per the germline V gene, CDR1 is MRHNA and CDR2 is SNTAGT. The CDR3 extends over 16 amino acids. CDR3 coding DNA: TGTGCCAGCAGTGACTCTCCTCAAACGAGGGGTACTGAAACTTTCTTT. It yields the protein CASSDSPQTRGTETFF.

The chain is built from TRBV28 and TRBJ1-1; D perhaps matches TRBD1 (5 bases). V was trimmed by 5 bases and J by 1 base, leaving 17 bases between them. Germline CDR1 and CDR2: MDHEN and SYDVKM. CDR3 size: 16 residues. The CDR3 DNA reads TGTGCCAGCAGTCCTACTACAGGAATCCGGAACACTGAAGCTTTCTTT. Protein product: CASSPTTGIRNTEAFF.

V is TRBV6-1 and J is TRBJ1-2; TRBD1 agrees at 7 bases. This CDR3 region has 14 residues. V dropped 5 bases and J dropped 4; count of bases not matched to a gene: 7. Germline assignment: CDR1 MNHNS and CDR2 SASEGT. This CDR3 reads CASSLDRAAYGYTF. The CDR3 DNA follows: TGTGCCAGCAGTCTAGACAGGGCGGCCTATGGCTACACCTTC.

The J gene is TRBJ2-7, the V gene TRBV2; a weak D match, TRBD1 (6 bases). V was shortened by 7 bases and J by 7 bases, with 17 bases between the two germline ends. CDR1 is SNHLY, CDR2 FYNNEI, per germline. This CDR3 has 13 residues. DNA for the CDR3: TGTGCCAGCACTCCTCTTCCTAGGGGGGAGCAGTACTTC. Protein product: CASTPLPRGEQYF. The full variable domain, its missing parts supplied by reference TRBV2 and TRBJ2-7, is EPEVTQTPSHQVTQMGQEVILRCVPISNHLYFYWYRQILGQKVEFLVSFYNNEISEKSEIFDDQFSVERPDGSNFTLKIRSTKLEDSAMYFCASTPLPRGEQYFGPGTRLTVT.

This clonotype occurred once. V usage is TRBV5-4 and J usage is TRBJ1-1, with D perhaps TRBD1 (5 bases). Germline loops: CDR1 SGHNT, CDR2 YYREEE (reference sequence). Trimming pared 4 bases from V and 0 bases from J, leaving 19 bases between. The CDR3 length is 17 residues. For the CDR3, the DNA is TGTGCCAGCAGCCAGGGAGGAGGCCAGCTTCTGAACACTGAAGCTTTCTTT. Encoded protein: CASSQGGGQLLNTEAFF.

V usage is TRBV29-1 and J usage is TRBJ1-2; the D gene is possibly TRBD1 (6 bases). This CDR3 has 12 amino acids. V was pared by 8 bases and J by 3 bases, with 13 bases between. CDR1 and CDR2 from the germline V gene are SQVTM and ANQGSEA. This CDR3 reads CSFEPGDYGYTF. CDR3 nucleotides: TGCAGCTTCGAGCCAGGGGACTATGGCTACACCTTC.

The sample holds a few counts of this clonotype. The rearrangement links TRBV2 to TRBJ2-3, with D perhaps matching TRBD1 (5 bases). Germline V lookup: CDR1 SNHLY, CDR2 FYNNEI. V lost 3 bases and J 6 bases, leaving 13 bases between the germline ends. The CDR3 loop spans 14 amino acids. This CDR3 reads CASSDGQGWDTQYF. The CDR3 DNA is TGTGCCAGCAGTGACGGACAAGGCTGGGATACGCAGTATTTT. The whole variable domain, filled in from reference TRBV2 and TRBJ2-3, reads EPEVTQTPSHQVTQMGQEVILRCVPISNHLYFYWYRQILGQKVEFLVSFYNNEISEKSEIFDDQFSVERPDGSNFTLKIRSTKLEDSAMYFCASSDGQGWDTQYFGPGTRLTVL.

The rearrangement links TRBV6-5 to TRBJ2-7, with D unclear. Germline V gives CDR1 MNHEY, CDR2 SVGAGI. The CDR3 is 14 amino acids. Trimming shortened V by 2 bases and J by 6 bases, and 14 bases separated the two germline ends. CDR3 bases: TGTGCCAGCAGTTACGGTCGAAACGGTCTCGAGCAGTACTTC. Translating it yields CASSYGRNGLEQYF.

This clonotype has at least ten counts. The V call is TRBV7-6, the J call TRBJ2-7; TRBD1 is a possible D gene (5 bases). Germline V CDR1 and CDR2: SGHVS, FNYEAQ. The V end lost 5 bases, the J end lost 2 bases, and 16 bases lay between the germline ends. The length of the CDR3 is 15 residues. CDR3 DNA sequence: TGTGCCAGCAGCCCCCTCGCAGGGCCGCCCTACGAGCAGTACGTC. Translation gives CASSPLAGPPYEQYV.